The 8 T cell receptor beta chains below all came from one sample that was sequenced in a study of T cells in Graves' hyperthyroidism and ophthalmopathy. Amplified TCR beta CDR3 regions came from RNA transcripts. The TCR CDR3 first-round RT-PCR relied on the HTBI primer set. Each CDR3 protein is one row after TCRdb ran MiXCR on the multiplex PCR reads. The sample yields about 400,000 distinct CDR3 sequences, 13% seen once. Material for sequencing was blood. These receptors originate from a young woman with Graves' hyperthyroidism.

The chain links TRBV14 to TRBJ2-2; 8 nucleotides match TRBD1. Germline V CDR1 and CDR2: SGHDN, FVKESK. Losses at the gene ends were 3 bases for V and 1 base for J; bases not matched to a gene: 7. CDR3 length equals 17 residues. This CDR3 reads CASSHITGTGNTGELFF. CDR3 sequence (DNA): TGTGCCAGCAGCCACATAACCGGGACAGGGAACACCGGGGAGCTGTTTTTT.

The chain couples TRBV19 to TRBJ2-3; D is possibly TRBD2 (6 bases). Germline V gives CDR1 LNHDA, CDR2 SQIVND (reference sequence). This CDR3 is 16 amino acids long. Trimming took off 0 bases at V and 1 base at J, with 11 bases between the two ends. CDR3 loop: CASSIEPGSGTDTQYF. The DNA of the CDR3 is TGTGCCAGTAGTATAGAGCCCGGGAGTGGCACAGATACGCAGTATTTT.

At least ten counts were recorded for this clonotype. For the CDR3, the DNA is TGCAGTGCTAGCCCCCCTAGCGGGGATCGGGAGACCCAGTACTTC. Translated: CSASPPSGDRETQYF. The gene calls are TRBV20-1 and TRBJ2-5, with 9 bases that match TRBD2. CDR3 length equals 15 residues. Germline CDR1 and CDR2: DFQATT and SNEGSKA (reference sequence). J was trimmed by 5 bases and V by 3 bases; bases with no gene match: 10.

This clonotype was counted many times. The chain couples TRBV5-1 to TRBJ2-6; D might be TRBD1 or TRBD2, each matching 5 bases. V lost 5 bases and J 3 bases, leaving 9 bases between the germline ends. This CDR3 region has 14 residues. Germline-derived CDR1 and CDR2 are SGHRS and YFSETQ. CDR3 loop: CASSLGVGANVLTF. The CDR3, as DNA: TGCGCCAGCAGTCTGGGGGTTGGGGCCAACGTCCTGACTTTC.

This sequence joins TRBV9 and TRBJ2-2, with TRBD1 matching over 10 bases. Per the germline V gene, CDR1 is SGDLS and CDR2 is YYNGEE. The CDR3 is made up of 14 amino acids. J was trimmed by 10 bases and V by 1 base; bases with no gene match: 4. The CDR3 nucleotides read TGTGCCAGCAGCGTATTGACAGGGGGCGAGGAGCTGTTTTTT. Translation: CASSVLTGGEELFF. Supplemented by reference TRBV9 and TRBJ2-2, the full variable domain reads DSGVTQTPKHLITATGQRVTLRCSPRSGDLSVYWYQQSLDQGLQFLIQYYNGEERAKGNILERFSAQQFPDLHSELNLSSLELGDSALYFCASSVLTGGEELFFGEGSRLTVL.

This clonotype was observed at least ten times. The rearrangement uses TRBV5-1 and TRBJ2-1; 8 nucleotides agree with TRBD2. The junction had 11 bases not matched to a gene; V was cut back by 5 bases and J by 7 bases. Germline CDR1 is SGHRS and CDR2 is YFSETQ. This CDR3 region has 15 residues. DNA for the CDR3: TGCGCCAGCAGAGTGTGGCGGGGGGCAGGTAATGAGCAGTTCTTC. Translated, it gives CASRVWRGAGNEQFF.

The chain employs TRBV14 and TRBJ2-7; 9 nucleotides agree with TRBD1. Germline lookup yields CDR1 SGHDN and CDR2 FVKESK. This CDR3 region has 15 residues. V dropped 4 bases and J dropped 2; count of bases not matched to a gene: 6. The CDR3 DNA reads TGTGCCAGCAGCCGAGGACAGGGGCCGGCCTACGAGCAGTACTTC. Translation: CASSRGQGPAYEQYF.

The gene calls are TRBV2 and TRBJ2-3; no reliable D call. Trimming cost V 4 bases and J 0 bases, with 5 bases left between them. In germline, CDR1 is SNHLY, CDR2 FYNNEI. The CDR3 loop spans 13 amino acids. The CDR3 DNA reads as TGTGCCAGCAGTGCTGAGAGCACAGATACGCAGTATTTT. As protein: CASSAESTDTQYF. Together with reference TRBV2 and TRBJ2-3, the CDR3 gives the full variable domain: EPEVTQTPSHQVTQMGQEVILRCVPISNHLYFYWYRQILGQKVEFLVSFYNNEISEKSEIFDDQFSVERPDGSNFTLKIRSTKLEDSAMYFCASSAESTDTQYFGPGTRLTVL.